Detailed here is one T cell receptor beta chain. Its cognate antigen is unknown. V lost 3 bases, J lost 4 bases, and 16 bases lay in between. The germline CDR1 and CDR2 sequences are MNHNS and SASEGT. The CDR3 has 15 amino acids. Primers included in the PCR were 60 Vbeta and 13 Jbeta primers. In the authors' workflow: A later analysis tallied about 80 million unique TCR beta chains, about 12 million of them shared. TCRdb keeps only in-frame clones here, not all; method: immunoSEQ multiplex PCR. V and J calls and clone size are those listed in that table; D and trimming were worked out from the DNA. The data include around 26,000 clones; the top ten clones carry 17%. This sample stems from a study of cytomegalovirus exposure and HLA in healthy donors. General observations from the study: TCR beta chains numbering some 150 were designated cytomegalovirus-associated. In a later analysis, compared with equally common non-associated chains, HLA-associated beta chains were more expanded.

What was sequenced was PBMCs. The chain combines TRBV6-1 with TRBJ2-7, with D possibly TRBD1 on 5 matching bases. The TCR comes from a male donor in good health and CMV-seropositive. The DNA of the CDR3 is TGTGCCAGCAGTGAGCCCCCAGCAGGGAAATACGAGCAGTACTTC. The encoded protein is CASSEPPAGKYEQYF.